Following are 5 T cell receptor beta chains from one sample sequenced in a study of CD8+CD57+ T cells in acquired aplastic anemia (dated by TCRdb to 2017 to 2018). The patients picked for sequencing were ones in whom flow cytometry had shown an expansion of CD8+CD57+ cells. Sequencer: Illumina HiSeq 2000. Profiling of TCR beta VDJ combinations and CDR3 sequences used genomic DNA as the template. Using fastp trimming at Q25 and MiXCR clonotype assembly, TCRdb reanalyzed the public sequencing data and kept in-frame beta chains. Rows with one shared CDR3 protein collapse into an entry with the most common genes and DNA. In this sample the table shows roughly 240,000 distinct CDR3 sequences, around 45% of which occur a single time. About 8.3% of the sample rests with the top ten. The sequenced material came from sorted CD4+, CD8+, or CD8+CD57+ T cells (not recorded which) from PBMCs. Receptors originate from a human donor with aplastic anemia.

The V and J genes are TRBV2 and TRBJ1-6; TRBD1 matches 11 bases. From germline, CDR1 is SNHLY and CDR2 FYNNEI. J lost 9 bases, V lost 2 bases, and 3 bases had no gene match. The CDR3 contains 15 residues. For the CDR3, the DNA is TGTGCCAGCAGTGAACCGGACAGGGGGCCTTCACCCCTCCACTTT. It encodes CASSEPDRGPSPLHF. The complete variable domain, with remaining parts taken from reference TRBV2 and TRBJ1-6, reads EPEVTQTPSHQVTQMGQEVILRCVPISNHLYFYWYRQILGQKVEFLVSFYNNEISEKSEIFDDQFSVERPDGSNFTLKIRSTKLEDSAMYFCASSEPDRGPSPLHFGNGTRLTVT.

This clonotype was found a few times. The chain has TRBV18 and TRBJ2-7; TRBD1 aligns across 7 bases. V lost 7 bases to trimming and J lost 5 bases; unmatched junction nucleotides: 8. This CDR3 is built from 13 residues. Germline CDR1 and CDR2: KGHSH and LQKENI. The chain's CDR3 is CASYRTGENEQYF. In DNA, the CDR3 is TGTGCCAGCTATCGGACAGGAGAGAACGAGCAGTACTTC.

The chain uses TRBV7-2 and TRBJ1-1; D is unclear. This CDR3 comprises 13 residues. Trimming removed 3 bases from V and 6 bases from J, with 11 bases in between. Per germline, CDR1 SGHTA and CDR2 FQGNSA. CDR3 nucleotides: TGTGCCAGCAGCTTGAATTTTGGGGCTGAAGCTTTCTTT. Translating gives CASSLNFGAEAFF.

This chain connects TRBV14 to TRBJ2-3, with D possibly matching TRBD1 (6 bases). The V gene lost 0 bases and the J gene lost 0 bases, with 10 bases spanning the gap. Germline CDR1 and CDR2: SGHDN and FVKESK. This CDR3 is 16 amino acids long. The CDR3 spells CASSQDYRDSTDTQYF. CDR3 nucleotides: TGTGCCAGCAGCCAAGACTACAGGGATAGCACAGATACGCAGTATTTT. Full variable domain (rest looked up from reference TRBV14 and TRBJ2-3): EAGVTQFPSHSVIEKGQTVTLRCDPISGHDNLYWYRRVMGKEIKFLLHFVKESKQDESGMPNNRFLAERTGGTYSTLKVQPAELEDSGVYFCASSQDYRDSTDTQYFGPGTRLTVL.

The chain employs TRBV20-1 and TRBJ1-1; no reliable D call. V lost 3 bases, J lost 5 bases, and 7 bases lay in between. CDR3 length: 11 amino acids. Germline CDR1 reads DFQATT; CDR2 reads SNEGSKA (reference sequence). CDR3 coding DNA: TGCAGTGCTAGTAGTGTGACTGAAGCTTTCTTT. Protein product: CSASSVTEAFF.